These 22 T cell receptor beta chains share one sample of origin, sequenced in a study of blood T cells in healthy people across ages. It was with a sample-barcoded 5' primer and a J-beta primer mix that a second PCR of about 7 to 12 cycles was run. Using its own MiXCR run on the 5' RACE reads, TCRdb lists one record per CDR3 protein. The sample consists of approximately 800,000 distinct CDR3 sequences, around two thirds of them appearing once. Sequenced: blood. Every receptor here comes from a man aged 25-40 years in good health.

CDR3 nucleotide sequence: TGTGCCAGCAGCCTATTAGCGGGGGTGCGAGTCGATGAGCAGTTCTTC. Amino acid sequence: CASSLLAGVRVDEQFF. The V gene is TRBV7-2, the J gene TRBJ2-1, with TRBD2 matching 9 bases. The germline V gene encodes CDR1 SGHTA and CDR2 FQGNSA. This CDR3 region has 16 residues. Losses at the gene ends were 5 bases for V and 8 bases for J; bases not matched to a gene: 13.

J is TRBJ2-5 and V is TRBV27, with TRBD2 matching 15 bases. After removal of 6 bases from V and 2 bases from J, the junction contained 4 bases not matched to a gene. Per the germline V gene, CDR1 is MNHEY and CDR2 is SMNVEV (reference sequence). The length of the CDR3 is 16 residues. The CDR3 DNA reads TGTGCCAGCAGGGGACTAGCGGGGGGACAACAAGAGACCCAGTACTTC. Translation: CASRGLAGGQQETQYF.

V and J are TRBV20-1 and TRBJ1-2; a weak D match, TRBD1 (5 bases). This CDR3 is built from 10 residues. The germline CDR1 and CDR2 sequences are DFQATT and SNEGSKA (reference sequence). Trimming cost V 0 bases and J 13 bases, with 9 bases left between them. The CDR3 sequence is CSARDEGVTF. The CDR3 coding sequence is TGCAGTGCTAGAGACGAAGGGGTCACCTTC.

V and J are TRBV7-2 and TRBJ2-5, with 12 bases lining up with TRBD2. Germline V gives CDR1 SGHTA, CDR2 FQGNSA. The CDR3 has 18 residues. V dropped 0 bases and J dropped 5; count of bases not matched to a gene: 10. The CDR3 is CASSLALLAGGRLETQYF. Here the CDR3 DNA reads TGTGCCAGCAGCTTAGCGCTTCTAGCGGGGGGGCGATTGGAGACCCAGTACTTC.

The table lists this clonotype with a few counts. This chain links TRBV11-1 with TRBJ2-6; 7 bases match TRBD1. Per germline, CDR1 SGHAT and CDR2 FQDESV (reference sequence). This CDR3 spans 20 amino acids. The junction had 11 bases not matched to a gene; V was cut back by 0 bases and J by 0 bases. The CDR3 coding sequence is TGTGCCAGCAGCTTAGCCCGACAGGGCTTCATGGGCTCTGGGGCCAACGTCCTGACTTTC. It yields the protein CASSLARQGFMGSGANVLTF.

V usage is TRBV7-6 and J usage is TRBJ2-3; 7 bases are a match to TRBD2. The ends lost 4 bases at V and 1 base at J; junction bases unmatched: 14. The CDR3 loop spans 18 amino acids. Germline-derived CDR1 and CDR2 are SGHVS and FNYEAQ. In DNA, the CDR3 is TGTGCCAGCAGCTCCCCGGTTCAAGCGGCGGGGGGCACAGATACGCAGTATTTT. Protein product: CASSSPVQAAGGTDTQYF.

This clonotype has a handful of counts. CDR3 protein: CASSYSPGHEQYF. The CDR3 region has the DNA TGTGCCAGCAGTTACTCCCCTGGCCACGAGCAGTACTTC. The V gene is TRBV6-6, the J gene TRBJ2-4; no clear D gene. The DNA matches TRBJ2-7 better at its end, which makes the J call doubtful. Germline-derived CDR1 and CDR2 are MNHNY and SVGAGI (reference sequence). The CDR3 loop spans 13 amino acids.

The V and J genes are TRBV5-5 and TRBJ2-2, with 7 bases lining up with TRBD1. The CDR3 consists of 16 residues. V dropped 4 bases and J dropped 3; count of bases not matched to a gene: 9. Germline CDR1 reads SGHKS; CDR2 reads YYEKEE (reference sequence). CDR3 in amino acids: CASSAVTGLDTGELFF. CDR3 bases: TGTGCCAGCAGCGCCGTGACAGGGCTAGACACCGGGGAGCTGTTTTTT.

This clonotype was seen only a few times. The chain is built from TRBV10-3 and TRBJ1-2; TRBD1 aligns across 7 bases. With 6 bases clipped from V and 4 bases from J, the junction kept 5 bases outside the gene matches. This CDR3 has 13 residues. CDR1 is ENHRY, CDR2 SYGVKD, per germline. CDR3 DNA sequence: TGTGCCATCAGGTCCCGGGACAGCTATGGCTACACCTTC. This encodes CAIRSRDSYGYTF.

The chain recombines TRBV2 with TRBJ2-1; the match to TRBD1 covers 8 bases. The V gene's germline CDR1 is SNHLY and CDR2 FYNNEI. This CDR3 comprises 17 residues. The V and J ends lost 7 bases and 8 bases, in that order; junction bases with no gene match: 19. In nucleotides, the CDR3 is TGTGCCAGCAATCCATTCTCTGGGACAGGCTCTGGCGATGAGCAGTTCTTC. The encoded protein is CASNPFSGTGSGDEQFF.

In this sample, this clonotype turned up a few times. The CDR3 nucleotides read TGTGCCACCAGTCACGCTGGGGCCAACGTCCTGACTTTC. Translation: CATSHAGANVLTF. The chain links TRBV24-1 to TRBJ2-6; D is uncertain. The CDR3 covers 13 residues. The germline V gene has CDR1 KGHDR and CDR2 SFDVKD. Trimming removed 6 bases at V and 2 bases at J, with 4 bases between.

The chain is built from TRBV20-1 and TRBJ2-1; D call uncertain. This CDR3 contains 13 residues. In germline, CDR1 is DFQATT, CDR2 SNEGSKA (reference sequence). Deletions cut 5 bases from V and 7 bases from J, with 15 bases between. The CDR3 nucleotides are TGCAGTGCTCCCCGTGGTAGCTGGAATGAGCAGTTCTTC. This encodes CSAPRGSWNEQFF.

This clonotype was observed a few times. The gene calls are TRBV29-1 and TRBJ2-1; D is possibly TRBD1 (6 bases). The germline V and J ends were trimmed by 4 bases and 9 bases, with 13 bases remaining between them. CDR1 is SQVTM and CDR2 is ANQGSEA in the germline V gene. The CDR3 is 12 amino acids. For the CDR3, the DNA is TGCAGCGTTGGACAGGCGGACGGTGAGCAGTTCTTC. It codes for CSVGQADGEQFF.

This clonotype was found a few times. The chain recombines TRBV9 with TRBJ2-7; 7 positions agree with TRBD1. The V gene's germline CDR1 is SGDLS and CDR2 YYNGEE. This CDR3 comprises 15 residues. V lost 0 bases to trimming and J lost 1 base; unmatched junction nucleotides: 4. CDR3 protein: CASSVGIQGSYEQYF. The CDR3 bases are TGTGCCAGCAGCGTAGGTATACAGGGGTCCTACGAGCAGTACTTC.

The chain uses TRBV7-8 and TRBJ1-1; weak D call: TRBD1 (5 bases). V dropped 2 bases and J dropped 0 bases, with 13 bases sitting between them. The germline CDR1 and CDR2 sequences are SGHVS and FQNEAQ. This CDR3 has 16 residues. CDR3 amino acids: CASSLLRAHMNTEAFF. CDR3 in DNA: TGTGCCAGCAGCTTACTCAGGGCTCACATGAACACTGAAGCTTTCTTT.

The CDR3 loop reads CASAVWSNQPQHF. Written as DNA, the CDR3 is TGTGCCAGCGCGGTTTGGAGCAATCAGCCCCAGCATTTT. V and J are TRBV7-6 and TRBJ1-5, with D uncertain. The CDR3 loop spans 13 amino acids. In germline, CDR1 is SGHVS, CDR2 FNYEAQ. V was clipped by 8 bases and J by 1 base, with 9 bases between them. The full variable domain, with the rest looked up from reference TRBV7-6 and TRBJ1-5, is GAGVSQSPRYKVTKRGQDVALRCDPISGHVSLYWYRQALGQGPEFLTYFNYEAQQDKSGLPNDRFSAERPEGSISTLTIQRTEQRDSAMYRCASAVWSNQPQHFGDGTRLSIL.

This chain connects TRBV20-1 to TRBJ2-7; 10 bases are shared with TRBD2. Germline lookup yields CDR1 DFQATT and CDR2 SNEGSKA (reference sequence). This CDR3 region has 18 residues. Trimming at V came to 6 bases and at J to 5 bases, leaving 22 bases not matched to a gene. The CDR3 reads CSAHGASGGPPPSHEQYF. CDR3 nucleotides: TGCAGTGCCCATGGGGCTAGCGGGGGTCCCCCCCCTTCCCACGAGCAGTACTTC.

Written as DNA, the CDR3 is TGCAGTGCCAAGACGACAGGGGATAGCAATCAGCCCCAGCATTTT. Translating gives CSAKTTGDSNQPQHF. The chain employs TRBV20-1 and TRBJ1-5; 8 positions agree with TRBD1. With V trimmed by 6 bases and J by 0 bases, 7 bases remained unmatched. Germline V CDR1 and CDR2: DFQATT, SNEGSKA (reference sequence). The CDR3 length is 15 residues.

In this sample, this clonotype turned up a few times. J is TRBJ2-2 and V is TRBV10-3; D remains unclear. V lost 3 bases and J 5 bases, leaving 7 bases between the germline ends. Germline V lookup: CDR1 ENHRY, CDR2 SYGVKD. There are 13 residues in the CDR3. The CDR3 coding sequence is TGTGCCATCAGTGATGTGGGGACCGGGGAGCTGTTTTTT. Its protein product is CAISDVGTGELFF.

The chain recombines TRBV4-3 with TRBJ1-3; D unresolved. Looked up from germline, CDR1 is LGHNA and CDR2 is YSLEER. The CDR3 runs 15 residues. Deletions cut 4 bases from V and 0 bases from J, with 10 bases between. CDR3 DNA: TGCGCCAGCAGCCCCCGGACTGACTCTGGAAACACCATATATTTT. Translated: CASSPRTDSGNTIYF.

This chain joins TRBV7-9 and TRBJ2-1; the D is unclear. V lost 1 base and J 3 bases, leaving 13 bases between the germline ends. Germline lookup yields CDR1 SEHNR and CDR2 FQNEAQ (reference sequence). CDR3 size: 16 residues. In DNA form, the CDR3 reads TGTGCCAGCAGCTTAGTACCCGCAACAGACTACAATGAGCAGTTCTTC. Its translation: CASSLVPATDYNEQFF.

V usage is TRBV9 and J usage is TRBJ1-2; D is perhaps TRBD1 (5 bases). The CDR3 contains 14 residues. Trimming took 3 bases from V and 1 from J, leaving 10 bases between them. CDR1 is SGDLS, CDR2 YYNGEE, per germline. The CDR3 coding sequence is TGTGCCAGCAGCGGCAGCGGGGGTAACTATGGCTACACCTTC. Residues: CASSGSGGNYGYTF. The full variable domain, rest sourced from reference TRBV9 and TRBJ1-2, is DSGVTQTPKHLITATGQRVTLRCSPRSGDLSVYWYQQSLDQGLQFLIQYYNGEERAKGNILERFSAQQFPDLHSELNLSSLELGDSALYFCASSGSGGNYGYTFGSGTRLTVV.